A selection of T cell receptor beta chains follows, all from one sample in a study of regulatory T cells in long-lasting Graves disease. TCRdb recomputed calls from the multiplex PCR reads with MiXCR, one row per CDR3 protein. The table shows 200,000 to 250,000 distinct CDR3 sequences, with less than 20% occurring only once. This same sample was also taken into another study, of T cells in Graves' hyperthyroidism and ophthalmopathy.

The input for sequencing was peripheral blood mononuclear cells (PBMCs), taken at new diagnosis, from a patient treated with antithyroid drugs. These receptors were obtained from a woman aged 25 to 39 with Graves disease. The CDR3 runs from the conserved cysteine through the conserved F or W. D genes are given only for firm matches. Clone sizes are given selectively: once, few, many, or a class where the clone is expanded.

d_call j_call v_call clone_size cdr3_aa cdr3_nt
TRBD1 TRBJ1-1 TRBV27 many CASRPRTGTNTEAFF TGTGCCAGCAGACCAAGGACAGGGACTAACACTGAAGCTTTCTTT
. TRBJ1-3 TRBV11-2 many CASSLRGLSGNTIYF TGTGCCAGCAGCCTTAGGGGCCTCTCTGGAAACACCATATATTTT
. TRBJ1-5 TRBV12-3/TRBV12-4 . CASSLAGEGGQPQHF TGTGCCAGCAGTTTGGCAGGGGAGGGTGGTCAGCCCCAGCATTTT
TRBD1 TRBJ1-2 TRBV5-1 . CASGTGTGGYGYTF TGCGCCAGCGGTACAGGGACAGGGGGCTATGGCTACACCTTC
. TRBJ2-1 TRBV5-1 . CASSLPDLTDYNEQFF TGCGCCAGCAGCCTCCCTGACCTGACCGACTACAATGAGCAGTTCTTC
. TRBJ2-3 TRBV15 many CATSLLQGPTDTQYF TGTGCCACCAGCCTCCTCCAGGGGCCCACAGATACGCAGTATTTT
. TRBJ1-5 TRBV2 . CASNGGSYQPQHF TGTGCCAGCAACGGGGGATCGTATCAGCCCCAGCATTTT
TRBD1 TRBJ2-7 TRBV7-6 . CASSPRQGIYEQYF TGTGCCAGCAGCCCCAGACAGGGAATCTACGAGCAGTACTTC
TRBD1 TRBJ1-5 TRBV27 many CASSLSTGGNQPQHF TGTGCCAGCAGTTTATCGACAGGGGGCAATCAGCCCCAGCATTTT
TRBD2 TRBJ2-3 TRBV2 . CASSDLGLAGVDTQYF TGTGCCAGCAGTGACTTGGGACTAGCGGGAGTTGATACGCAGTATTTT
. TRBJ2-7 TRBV6-1 . CASSEHGGGTSYEQYF TGTGCCAGCAGTGAACATGGAGGTGGCACGTCCTACGAGCAGTACTTC
. TRBJ1-1 TRBV30 many CAWSGLRGHTEAFF TGTGCCTGGAGTGGTCTTCGGGGCCACACTGAAGCTTTCTTT
TRBD1 TRBJ2-7 TRBV20-1 many CSARTGGKSYEQYF TGCAGTGCGAGAACAGGGGGCAAGTCCTACGAGCAGTACTTC
. TRBJ2-7 TRBV2 once CASSFHRGGYEQYF TGTGCCAGCAGTTTCCACCGGGGTGGATACGAGCAGTACTTC
TRBD2 TRBJ2-2 TRBV28 . CASRTSGYTGELFF TGTGCCAGCAGAACTAGCGGATACACCGGGGAGCTGTTTTTT
. TRBJ1-1 TRBV20-1 many CSARSLRETEAFF TGCAGTGCTAGATCCCTTAGGGAGACTGAAGCTTTCTTT
. TRBJ1-2 TRBV3-1 many CASSQTPRRVRYGYTF TGTGCCAGCAGCCAAACCCCTAGGAGGGTTCGGTATGGCTACACCTTC
. TRBJ1-1 TRBV7-8 many CASSRWGTEAFF TGTGCCAGCAGCCGGTGGGGCACTGAAGCTTTCTTT
TRBD1 TRBJ2-1 TRBV20-1 many CSAKSGTGQFF TGCAGTGCTAAGTCCGGGACAGGGCAGTTCTTC
. TRBJ2-6 TRBV19 many CASGVSGANVLTF TGTGCCAGTGGAGTCTCTGGGGCCAACGTCCTGACTTTC
. TRBJ2-7 TRBV30 many CAWSSLGGGKEQYF TGTGCCTGGTCCTCACTTGGGGGAGGAAAGGAGCAGTACTTC
TRBD1 TRBJ1-1 TRBV5-6 . CASSWEHGQGLTEAFF TGTGCCAGCAGCTGGGAACACGGACAGGGGTTAACTGAAGCTTTCTTT
TRBD1 TRBJ1-1 TRBV19 many CASSIVGTGTTEAFF TGTGCCAGTAGTATAGTTGGGACAGGGACTACTGAAGCTTTCTTT
. TRBJ1-2 TRBV12-3/TRBV12-4 many CASPSGFYGYTF TGTGCCAGTCCGTCAGGGTTCTATGGCTACACCTTC
. TRBJ2-2 TRBV7-2 . CASSLASGTGELFF TGTGCCAGCAGCTTAGCCAGTGGCACCGGGGAGCTGTTTTTT
TRBD1 TRBJ2-7 TRBV7-9 . CASSHSRQGPGQYF TGTGCCAGCAGCCACAGTCGACAGGGCCCAGGGCAGTACTTC
. TRBJ2-1 TRBV2 many CASEGARDEQFF TGTGCCAGCGAAGGGGCGCGAGATGAGCAGTTCTTC
TRBD2 TRBJ2-2 TRBV7-2 many CASSLGLAAAGELFF TGTGCCAGCAGCTTAGGACTAGCGGCGGCCGGGGAGCTGTTTTTT
TRBD1 TRBJ2-7 TRBV12-3/TRBV12-4 many CASSWETGIEQYF TGTGCCAGCAGTTGGGAGACAGGGATCGAGCAGTACTTC
TRBD1 TRBJ1-1 TRBV29-1 many CSERQGYDTEAFF TGCAGCGAGAGACAGGGTTATGACACTGAAGCTTTCTTT
. TRBJ1-1 TRBV7-3 . CAGSNMDRLNTEAFF TGTGCCGGCAGTAATATGGACAGACTGAACACTGAAGCTTTCTTT
. TRBJ1-5 TRBV12-3/TRBV12-4 many CASSRGVQPQHF TGTGCCAGCAGTCGAGGGGTTCAGCCCCAGCATTTT
TRBD1 TRBJ2-5 TRBV12-3/TRBV12-4 many CASSSGTAEETQYF TGTGCCAGCAGTTCCGGGACAGCCGAAGAGACCCAGTACTTC
TRBD1 TRBJ1-2 TRBV30 many CAWTRDRDGYTF TGTGCCTGGACCCGGGACAGGGACGGCTACACCTTC